One and the same sample provided the 25 T cell receptor beta chains below, sequenced in a study of blood T cell repertoires in COVID-19. TCRdb's table, derived via immunoSEQ multiplex PCR, lists solely in-frame clones and lacks some. The sample yields about 250,000 clones, roughly 89% seen once. Sequenced: peripheral blood. These receptors were collected from a young man with acute or convalescent COVID-19.

The chain recombines TRBV2 with TRBJ1-1, with unresolved D. V shed 6 bases and J shed 4 bases, with 12 bases lying between them. Germline CDR1 is SNHLY and CDR2 is FYNNEI. The CDR3 spans 13 residues. This CDR3 reads CASRVSPGTEAFF. CDR3 nucleotide sequence: TGTGCCAGCAGGGTGTCCCCGGGCACTGAAGCTTTCTTT.

The V and J genes are TRBV7-2 and TRBJ2-4, with TRBD2 as a possible D gene (6 bases). Germline V gene sequence: CDR1 SGHTA, CDR2 FQGNSA. The CDR3 is 15 residues long. Trimming removed 6 bases at V and 0 bases at J, with 12 bases between. The CDR3 protein is CASRYSGLAKNIQYF. The CDR3 nucleotides are TGTGCCAGCAGGTATAGCGGCCTAGCCAAAAACATTCAGTACTTC.

J is TRBJ1-5 and V is TRBV6-5; TRBD1 aligns across 7 bases. Per germline, CDR1 MNHEY and CDR2 SVGAGI. The CDR3 consists of 14 residues. J was trimmed by 3 bases and V by 5 bases; bases with no gene match: 4. The CDR3 nucleotides read TGTGCCAGCAGTAGACAGGGCTACAATCAGCCCCAGCATTTT. This translates into CASSRQGYNQPQHF.

The rearrangement uses TRBV4-2 and TRBJ2-3, with 7 bases fitting TRBD2. The junction had 14 bases not matched to a gene; V was cut back by 4 bases and J by 1 base. The germline CDR1 and CDR2 sequences are LGHNA and YNFKEQ. This CDR3 region has 18 residues. The CDR3 DNA reads as TGTGCCAGCAGCCCCTTCTTCGAGTCTAGCGGCCGCACAGATACGCAGTATTTT. Amino acid sequence: CASSPFFESSGRTDTQYF.

The genes are TRBV5-8 and TRBJ2-4; D unresolved. This CDR3 comprises 14 residues. The V end lost 1 base, the J end lost 5 bases, and 10 bases lay between the germline ends. Germline V CDR1 and CDR2: SGHTS, YDEGEE. The chain's CDR3 is CASSLSGGENIQYF. Here the CDR3 DNA reads TGTGCCAGCAGCTTGAGTGGCGGAGAAAACATTCAGTACTTC.

The chain employs TRBV6-5 and TRBJ2-1, with TRBD2 matching 7 bases. Looked up from germline, CDR1 is MNHEY and CDR2 is SVGAGI. The CDR3 consists of 13 residues. V lost 7 bases, J lost 8 bases, and 8 bases stayed unmatched. The CDR3: CASNSGGRDEQFF. As DNA, the CDR3 is TGTGCCAGCAACTCGGGGGGAAGGGATGAGCAGTTCTTC.

V and J are TRBV6-1 and TRBJ2-5; D is ambiguous. V lost 2 bases to trimming and J lost 2 bases, with 3 bases between them. The CDR3 extends over 12 amino acids. Germline V gene data show CDR1 as MNHNS and CDR2 as SASEGT. In DNA, the CDR3 is TGTGCCAGCAGTGAACTACAAGAGACCCAGTACTTC. Residues: CASSELQETQYF.

This clone was seen only a few times. V and J are TRBV28 and TRBJ2-7; 7 bases fit TRBD1. Germline V CDR1 and CDR2: MDHEN, SYDVKM. The V gene end was trimmed by 8 bases and the J gene end by 3 bases; junction bases not matched to a gene: 16. The CDR3 sequence is 16 residues long. The DNA for the CDR3 is TGTGCCAGCCGGAATTCCGGGACAGCTCTACTCTACGAGCAGTACTTC. As protein: CASRNSGTALLYEQYF.

The chain combines TRBV18 with TRBJ1-4; D uncertain. Germline CDR1 and CDR2: KGHSH and LQKENI. Trimming cost V 1 base and J 0 bases, with 6 bases left between them. The CDR3 totals 15 residues. The CDR3 loop reads CASSPRPATNEKLFF. DNA for the CDR3: TGTGCCAGCTCACCACGCCCGGCAACTAATGAAAAACTGTTTTTT.

This clone has a single count. The chain carries TRBV30 and TRBJ1-2, with unresolved D. Germline CDR1 GTSNPN, CDR2 SVGIG (reference sequence). CDR3 length: 16 residues. Trimming removed 8 bases from V and 3 bases from J, with 25 bases in between. CDR3 bases: TGTGCCCGAAGCAGGCAGCCATCAGCGGGTGACTATGGCTACACCTTC. It translates to CARSRQPSAGDYGYTF.

The V gene is TRBV30, the J gene TRBJ1-1, with unresolved D. CDR3 size: 13 residues. Per germline, CDR1 GTSNPN and CDR2 SVGIG (reference sequence). The V end lost 1 base, the J end lost 0 bases, and 6 bases lay between the germline ends. CDR3 amino acids: CAWSAHMNTEAFF. CDR3 sequence (DNA): TGTGCCTGGAGTGCCCACATGAACACTGAAGCTTTCTTT. The full variable domain, rest sourced from reference TRBV30 and TRBJ1-1, is SQTIHQWPATLVQPVGSPLSLECTVEGTSNPNLYWYRQAAGRGLQLLFYSVGIGQISSEVPQNLSASRPQDRQFILSSKKLLLSDSGFYLCAWSAHMNTEAFFGQGTRLTVV.

This clone was detected once. The chain links TRBV10-3 to TRBJ2-2; 8 bases map to TRBD2. Per the germline V gene, CDR1 is ENHRY and CDR2 is SYGVKD. This CDR3 is 14 amino acids long. J lost 5 bases, V lost 3 bases, and 2 bases had no gene match. The CDR3, as DNA: TGTGCCATCAGTGATCCTAGCGGGACCGGGGAGCTGTTTTTT. It translates to CAISDPSGTGELFF.

This sequence joins TRBV25-1 and TRBJ1-1; D is unclear. V lost 3 bases, J lost 10 bases, and 9 bases lay in between. The CDR3 runs 11 residues. Germline lookup yields CDR1 MGHDK and CDR2 SYGVNS. The DNA for the CDR3 is TGTGCCAGCAGTGAGAGAGAAAGAGCTTTCTTT. This translates into CASSERERAFF.

This clone was found once. The chain joins TRBV5-8 to TRBJ2-2, with a tentative D call TRBD2 (5 bases). The CDR3 has 15 amino acids. Germline V gene sequence: CDR1 SGHTS, CDR2 YDEGEE. With 0 bases removed from V and 2 bases from J, the gap between germline ends came to 8 bases. The CDR3 nucleotides read TGTGCCAGCAGCTTGGGCGACTACAACACCGGGGAGCTGTTTTTT. Amino acid sequence: CASSLGDYNTGELFF.

This clone has just a few counts. This sequence joins TRBV28 and TRBJ1-4; 7 bases agree with TRBD1. CDR1 is MDHEN, CDR2 SYDVKM, per germline. The CDR3 is made up of 12 amino acids. CDR3 protein: CATRDSVEKLFF. CDR3 in DNA: TGTGCGACCCGGGACAGCGTCGAAAAACTGTTTTTT.

This clone was found a few times. The V and J genes are TRBV5-1 and TRBJ2-1; TRBD2 might be the D (6 bases). From germline, CDR1 is SGHRS and CDR2 YFSETQ. The CDR3 extends over 14 amino acids. Trimming pared 4 bases from V and 4 bases from J, leaving 12 bases between. CDR3 DNA: TGCGCCAGCAGCCCGACTAGTATGTACAATGAGCAGTTCTTC. Translated, it gives CASSPTSMYNEQFF.

J is TRBJ1-2 and V is TRBV28, with a possible D match to TRBD1 (5 bases). The CDR3 is 13 residues long. Germline lookup yields CDR1 MDHEN and CDR2 SYDVKM. V was shortened by 2 bases and J by 4 bases, with 8 bases between the two germline ends. The CDR3 DNA reads TGTGCCAGCAGTTTAGGGGGGAGCTATGGCTACACCTTC. It specifies CASSLGGSYGYTF.

The chain links TRBV21-1 to TRBJ2-1; TRBD2 reflects the table's D call only, with no check against the DNA. TRBV21-1 is a pseudogene locus. The CDR3 extends over 16 amino acids. For the CDR3, the DNA is TGTGCCAGCATGGGCAGTAGCGGGAGAAGGAGGCATGAGCAGTTCTTC. This sequence encodes CASMGSSGRRRHEQFF.

The gene calls are TRBV5-1 and TRBJ2-7; 10 bases agree with TRBD1. Per germline, CDR1 SGHRS and CDR2 YFSETQ. This CDR3 spans 15 amino acids. The V segment lost 3 bases and the J segment 4 bases; nucleotides outside the gene matches: 7. The CDR3 loop is CASSSPGQGMYEQYF. The CDR3 nucleotides read TGCGCCAGCAGCTCTCCGGGACAGGGGATGTACGAGCAGTACTTC.

CDR3 loop: CASTQWGDLRQPQHF. CDR3 sequence (DNA): TGTGCCAGCACCCAATGGGGGGACTTGAGGCAGCCCCAGCATTTT. The rearrangement joins TRBV5-6 to TRBJ1-5, with D possibly TRBD1 on 5 matching bases. The CDR3 loop spans 15 amino acids. Deletions cut 6 bases from V and 7 bases from J, with 20 bases between. Germline CDR1 reads SGHDT; CDR2 reads YYEEEE.

The chain is built from TRBV7-9 and TRBJ2-2, with 7 bases fitting TRBD1. The V gene's germline CDR1 is SEHNR and CDR2 FQNEAQ (reference sequence). Germline trimming cut 5 bases from V and 5 bases from J; bases unmatched to any gene: 11. CDR3 length: 16 residues. The CDR3 spells CASSPKTGRMTGELFF. The CDR3 DNA follows: TGTGCCAGCAGCCCAAAGACAGGGCGTATGACCGGGGAGCTGTTTTTT.

The rearrangement links TRBV19 to TRBJ2-1, with 12 bases identical to TRBD2. V gave up 5 bases and J gave up 4 bases; unmatched junction bases: 6. Germline CDR1 is LNHDA and CDR2 is SQIVND (reference sequence). The CDR3 covers 16 residues. CDR3 in amino acids: CASSPEGTSGYNEQFF. The CDR3 nucleotides read TGTGCCAGTAGTCCAGAAGGGACTAGCGGGTACAATGAGCAGTTCTTC.

The sample holds one count of this clone. The chain is built from TRBV27 and TRBJ2-5; 7 nucleotides agree with TRBD1. Germline V lookup: CDR1 MNHEY, CDR2 SMNVEV (reference sequence). The trim removed 2 bases at V and 4 bases at J, leaving 4 bases unmatched. The CDR3 spans 14 residues. The CDR3 coding sequence is TGTGCCAGCAGTTTACACCCAGGGGGAGAGACCCAGTACTTC. As protein: CASSLHPGGETQYF.

This rearrangement joins TRBV3-1 (or the pseudogene TRBV3-2) to TRBJ1-1; D is unclear. This CDR3 spans 13 amino acids. Trimming removed 8 bases at V and 4 bases at J, with 14 bases between. Germline V gives CDR1 LGHDT, CDR2 YNNKEL (reference sequence). The CDR3 bases are TGTGCCAGCGCCCTCGGAGGGATCACTGAAGCTTTCTTT. Residues: CASALGGITEAFF.

The chain combines TRBV3-1 (or the pseudogene TRBV3-2) with TRBJ2-2; perhaps TRBD2 as D (6 bases). Germline CDR1 and CDR2: LGHDT and YNNKEL (reference sequence). The CDR3 contains 16 residues. V lost 4 bases and J lost 7, with 19 bases in between. The DNA of the CDR3 is TGTGCCAGCAGCCCCTTAGAGACTAGACCGGACGGGGAGCTGTTTTTT. Amino acids: CASSPLETRPDGELFF.